A single sample is the source of the 10 T cell receptor beta chains below, sequenced in a study of cytomegalovirus exposure and HLA in healthy donors. The PCR employed 60 Vbeta primers together with 13 Jbeta primers. Assay used: immunoSEQ multiplex PCR; TCRdb lists only in-frame clones, some missing. Among about 120,000 clones listed, 65% to 80% were seen once. Sequencing used PBMCs. All receptors derive from a female donor in good health and CMV-seronegative.

This clone was detected a few times. The chain combines TRBV4-2 with TRBJ1-4, with 12 bases identical to TRBD1. CDR3 length equals 15 residues. The germline V gene encodes CDR1 LGHNA and CDR2 YNFKEQ. The V gene end was trimmed by 5 bases and the J gene end by 8 bases; junction bases not matched to a gene: 6. CDR3 residues: CASSDGTGGEEKLFF. The CDR3, as DNA: TGTGCCAGCAGCGATGGGACAGGGGGCGAGGAAAAACTGTTTTTT.

The gene calls are TRBV7-6 and TRBJ2-1, with TRBD2 matching 11 bases. The V gene end was trimmed by 3 bases and the J gene end by 0 bases; junction bases not matched to a gene: 10. There are 19 residues in the CDR3. Germline assignment: CDR1 SGHVS and CDR2 FNYEAQ. The CDR3 DNA reads as TGTGCCAGCAGCTTGACACTAGCGGGGGTCCCTACCTCCTACAATGAGCAGTTCTTC. This codes for CASSLTLAGVPTSYNEQFF.

The gene calls are TRBV10-3 and TRBJ2-7, with D possibly TRBD2 on 5 matching bases. The length of the CDR3 is 13 residues. V was cut by 8 bases and J by 1 base, with 12 bases left in between. Germline lookup yields CDR1 ENHRY and CDR2 SYGVKD. The CDR3 nucleotides are TGTGCCATCGGGTTAGGAGGTTCCTACGAGCAGTACTTC. Amino acids: CAIGLGGSYEQYF.

This rearrangement joins TRBV29-1 to TRBJ2-3, with 8 bases aligning to TRBD2. V shed 7 bases and J 5 bases; nucleotides not matched to a gene: 8. The CDR3 runs to 13 residues. CDR1 and CDR2 (germline): SQVTM, ANQGSEA. CDR3 sequence reads: CSEQRGLIDTQYF. In DNA, the CDR3 is TGCAGCGAGCAGCGGGGGTTAATAGATACGCAGTATTTT.

This chain uses TRBV6-5 with TRBJ2-7, with D possibly being TRBD2 (5 bases). Trimming shortened V by 8 bases and J by 3 bases, and 14 bases separated the two germline ends. This CDR3 region has 13 residues. Germline V lookup: CDR1 MNHEY, CDR2 SVGAGI. The CDR3 DNA follows: TGTGCCAGCCGGCCGGGGTTCAGCTACGAGCAGTACTTC. Its translation is CASRPGFSYEQYF.

The J gene is TRBJ2-7, the V gene TRBV7-6; D is undetermined. Trimming stripped 5 bases from V and 2 bases from J, with 13 bases between. The CDR3 totals 14 residues. Germline V CDR1 and CDR2: SGHVS, FNYEAQ. The CDR3 nucleotides read TGTGCCAGCAGCGTAGATCCAGGCACCTACGAGCAGTACTTC. It is translated as CASSVDPGTYEQYF. The variable domain in full, completed from reference TRBV7-6 and TRBJ2-7, reads GAGVSQSPRYKVTKRGQDVALRCDPISGHVSLYWYRQALGQGPEFLTYFNYEAQQDKSGLPNDRFSAERPEGSISTLTIQRTEQRDSAMYRCASSVDPGTYEQYFGPGTRLTVT.

V and J are TRBV18 and TRBJ1-5; TRBD1 aligns across 7 bases. Per germline, CDR1 KGHSH and CDR2 LQKENI. Trimming removed 3 bases from V and 6 bases from J; junction bases left unmatched: 5. The CDR3 is made up of 14 amino acids. As DNA, the CDR3 is TGTGCCAGCTCACCTGACAGGGTCGGTCAGCCCCAGCATTTT. Residues: CASSPDRVGQPQHF.

V gene TRBV6-5 combines with J gene TRBJ1-2, with unresolved D. Trimming shortened V by 6 bases and J by 0 bases, and 14 bases separated the two germline ends. Germline-derived CDR1 and CDR2 are MNHEY and SVGAGI. This CDR3 spans 15 amino acids. The CDR3 loop is CASSSRWSSNYGYTF. CDR3 bases: TGTGCCAGCAGCTCACGCTGGAGTTCTAACTATGGCTACACCTTC.

In its sample, this clone was seen a few times. The chain couples TRBV19 to TRBJ1-4, with D possibly matching TRBD1 (6 bases). Germline V gene data show CDR1 as LNHDA and CDR2 as SQIVND (reference sequence). Trimming shortened V by 8 bases and J by 8 bases, and 18 bases separated the two germline ends. This CDR3 spans 14 amino acids. The CDR3 DNA reads as TGTGCCAGTCGGAGTTTGGGGGCCGGGGAAAAACTGTTTTTT. Translation: CASRSLGAGEKLFF.

The CDR3 bases are TGTGCCAGCAGTGGGATGGGGCGAAACTATGGCTACACCTTC. It yields the protein CASSGMGRNYGYTF. The chain links TRBV6-1 to TRBJ1-2; TRBD1 might be the D (5 bases). CDR1 and CDR2 from the germline V gene are MNHNS and SASEGT. The CDR3 spans 14 residues. Trimming cost V 4 bases and J 2 bases, with 11 bases left between them.